This T cell receptor beta chain derives from a study of identical twins. Whole-study findings and limits: Insertion counts were lower in abundant cord blood beta clonotypes, a trend that memory repertoires did not show. Its conclusions, products of cross-sectional statistical analysis, did not come from following the same donors. Sequences that were beta out-of-frame showed weaker excess twin sharing. Twin-shared out-of-frame alpha sequences showed excess low generation probability.

MiXCR, applied by TCRdb to the 5' RACE reads, yields one record per CDR3 protein. The top ten hold under 9.5% of the sample, which has 350,000 to 400,000 distinct CDR3 sequences, about 10% seen once. This clonotype was observed many times. What it binds is not known. Trimming cost V 6 bases and J 5 bases; bases outside gene matches: 15. In germline, CDR1 is SGHDT, CDR2 YYEEEE. The CDR3 is made up of 17 amino acids. The sequencing sample was made of naive T cells sorted from blood. The chain employs TRBV5-6 and TRBJ1-2; 11 nucleotides agree with TRBD1. The clonotype originates from a woman between 45 and 65 years old in good health. DNA of the CDR3: TGTGCCAGCATCGAAGCCGCCCCGGGACAGGGGGTTTATGGCTACACCTTC. Residues: CASIEAAPGQGVYGYTF.